The 2 T cell receptor beta chains reported below all come from one sample, sequenced in a study of OX40 agonist ivuxolimab in advanced cancers. Assay used: immunoSEQ multiplex PCR; TCRdb lists only in-frame clones, some missing. The sample records 84,000 or so clones, over 65% being singletons. The starting material was CD4+ or CD8+ T cells sorted from blood, obtained in a trial of the OX40 agonist ivuxolimab. These receptors all stem from an adult with an advanced solid tumor such as melanoma, head and neck, liver or kidney cancer.

This chain connects TRBV25-1 to TRBJ2-5; 9 bases are a match to TRBD2. Losses at the gene ends were 3 bases for V and 1 base for J; bases not matched to a gene: 9. The CDR3 is made up of 17 amino acids. From germline, CDR1 is MGHDK and CDR2 SYGVNS. CDR3 DNA sequence: TGTGCCAGCAGTGATCTTTCCGGGACTAGCTCCCAAGAGACCCAGTACTTC. This gives the protein CASSDLSGTSSQETQYF.

The chain joins TRBV7-3 to TRBJ2-2, with D tentatively TRBD1 (6 bases). The CDR3 contains 15 residues. Per germline, CDR1 SGHTA and CDR2 FQGTGA. V lost 6 bases and J 5 bases, leaving 16 bases between the germline ends. Here the CDR3 DNA reads TGTGCCAGCAGATCCGGGACAATCCAGACCGGGGAGCTGTTTTTT. Translating it yields CASRSGTIQTGELFF.